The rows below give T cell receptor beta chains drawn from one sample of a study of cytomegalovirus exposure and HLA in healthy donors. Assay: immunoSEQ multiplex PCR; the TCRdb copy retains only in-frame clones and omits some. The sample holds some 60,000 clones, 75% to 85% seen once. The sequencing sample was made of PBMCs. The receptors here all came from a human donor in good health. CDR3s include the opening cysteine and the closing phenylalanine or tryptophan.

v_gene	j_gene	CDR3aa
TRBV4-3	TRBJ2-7	CASSQDAPYSGGPAEQYF
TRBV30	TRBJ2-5	CAWSPAGLETQYF
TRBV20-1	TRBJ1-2	CSARDYPGYTF
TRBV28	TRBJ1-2	CASSFFRGEGGYTF
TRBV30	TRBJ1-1	CAWRREATEAFF
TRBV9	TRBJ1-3	CASSVGARPSGNTIYF
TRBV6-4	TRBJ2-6	CASSDSRGANVLTF
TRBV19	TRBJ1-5	CASSKGQGRGPNQPQHF
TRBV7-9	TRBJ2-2	CASSLRGGELFF
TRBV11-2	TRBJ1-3	CASSYGTLGNTIYF
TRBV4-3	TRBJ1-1	CASSQGGQYEAFF
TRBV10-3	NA	CAIRPAREGYEQYF
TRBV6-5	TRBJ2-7	CASRFDQGSEQYF
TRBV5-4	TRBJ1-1	CASSLSLNTEAFF
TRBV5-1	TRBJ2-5	CASSLQGGFVGQETQYF
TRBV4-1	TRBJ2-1	CASSRGGEYNEQFF
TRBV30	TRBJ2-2	CAWRRAGELFF
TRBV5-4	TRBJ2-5	CASSLGSRQGAVTQYF
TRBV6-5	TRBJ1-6	CASRTGTGDSPLHF
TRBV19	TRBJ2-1	CASTEMTSGRINEQFF
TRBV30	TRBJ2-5	CAWSVFRTSGPQEETQYF
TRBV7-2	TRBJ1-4	CASSFRDRAKLFF
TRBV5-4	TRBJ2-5	CASIGRQSGQETQYF
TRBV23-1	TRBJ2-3	CASSQSRDRGPDTQYF
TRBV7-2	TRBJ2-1	CASSLRQGGRNNEQFF
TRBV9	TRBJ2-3	CASSVAGGRAVDTQYF
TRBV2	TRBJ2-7	CASSVGGTSATYEQYF
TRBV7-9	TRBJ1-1	CASRPQLTLKIAEAFF
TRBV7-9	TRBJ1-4	CASSLAGNEKLFF
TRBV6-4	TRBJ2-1	CASSDSVGGANEQFF
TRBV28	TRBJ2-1	CASSYINEQFF
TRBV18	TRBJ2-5	CASSPEASGQETQYF
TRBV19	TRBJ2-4	CASSIYGQQENIQYF
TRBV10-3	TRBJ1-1	CAISAEKNTEAFF
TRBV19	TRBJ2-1	CASSRVRDEQFF
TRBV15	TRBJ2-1	CATSRSNGHSEQFF
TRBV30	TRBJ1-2	CAWSLTPNLGRGGYTF
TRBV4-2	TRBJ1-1	CASSQDRGLNTEAFF
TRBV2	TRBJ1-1	CASSEEGRAFF
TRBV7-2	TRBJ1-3	CASSKGQGSGNTIYF
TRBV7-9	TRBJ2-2	CSSSYNRDRSTGELFF
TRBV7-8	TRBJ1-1	CASSSEPGTGVGGTEAFF